The following is a TCR beta chain sequence with its context. This record belongs to a study of early T cells in non-severe SARS-CoV-2 infection. TCRdb re-analysed the 5' RACE reads in MiXCR, keeping a single row per CDR3 protein. This sample yields 53,000 or so distinct CDR3 sequences, of which around 12% are seen a single time; roughly 2.5% belongs to the top ten. CDR3 length: 15 amino acids. From germline, CDR1 is MNHNY and CDR2 SVGAGI (reference sequence). Trimming cost V 4 bases and J 7 bases; bases outside gene matches: 10. The specimen comprised whole blood, sampled at baseline. This clonotype originated in an adult who was a healthcare worker with PCR-confirmed SARS-CoV-2 infection or an uninfected control (not recorded which). The chain couples TRBV6-6 to TRBJ2-1, with TRBD1 matching 7 bases. CDR3 coding DNA: TGTGCCAGCAGTTTCACCCGACAGGGACAGAATGAGCAGTTCTTC. It is translated as CASSFTRQGQNEQFF.